This paragraph covers one TCR beta chain sequence. Sequencing used immunoSEQ multiplex PCR; TCRdb keeps in-frame clones, though not all of them. Here the sample spans about 36,000 clones, approximately 80% being singletons. This sample is part of a study of blood T cell repertoires in COVID-19. For the study at large: Sample material is recorded as cDNA or gDNA derived from T cells, B-cell-depleted T cells, or PBMCs.

V trimming: 5 bases; J trimming: 7 bases; junction bases outside the gene matches: 7. Germline V gene sequence: CDR1 SEHNR, CDR2 FQNEAQ (reference sequence). The CDR3 is 14 residues long. Specimen: peripheral blood. The TCR comes from a human donor in a cohort sampled during active COVID-19. The V call is TRBV7-9, the J call TRBJ1-4; 7 nucleotides match TRBD1. In DNA form, the CDR3 reads TGTGCCAGCAGCGCGGACAGGCGGAGTGAAAAACTGTTTTTT. It specifies CASSADRRSEKLFF.